A selection of T cell receptor beta chains follows, all from one sample in a study of blood T cell repertoires in COVID-19. TCRdb keeps only in-frame clones here, not all; method: immunoSEQ multiplex PCR. The sample has roughly 400,000 clones; about 90% are singletons. Input material: peripheral blood. These receptor sequences come from a woman aged 60-75 years with COVID-19, enrolled during active disease. CDR3s include the opening cysteine and the closing phenylalanine or tryptophan. Each record gives: V gene, clone size, J gene, D gene, CDR3 protein, CDR3 DNA. The D gene is left open where the match is weak. The size of a clone is reported for some rows only, either as once, few or many, or as a class for expanded clones.

>TRBV5-4|NA|TRBJ2-7|TRBD2
CASSSPEGTSGGASYEQYF
TGTGCCAGCAGCTCGCCCGAAGGGACTAGCGGGGGGGCTAGCTACGAGCAGTACTTC
>TRBV6-5|NA|TRBJ2-7|TRBD1
CASRWTGGLDEQYF
TGTGCCAGCAGGTGGACAGGGGGCTTGGACGAGCAGTACTTC
>TRBV6-6|NA|TRBJ1-6|NA
CASSYVEDNSPLHF
TGTGCCAGCAGTTACGTGGAGGATAATTCACCCCTCCACTTT
>TRBV7-8|NA|TRBJ1-1|NA
CASSLQGRIEAFF
TGTGCCAGCAGCCTACAGGGTAGGATTGAAGCTTTCTTT
>TRBV15|NA|TRBJ1-2|NA
CATSRDRGAGGYTF
TGTGCCACCAGCAGAGATCGGGGGGCGGGTGGCTACACCTTC
>TRBV29-1|NA|TRBJ2-7|NA
CSARTVRYEQYF
TGCAGCGCTCGGACAGTTAGATACGAGCAGTACTTC
>TRBV3-1/TRBV3-2|NA|TRBJ2-7|TRBD1
CASSQASGTGNYEQYF
TGTGCCAGCAGCCAAGCCTCCGGGACAGGGAACTACGAGCAGTACTTC
>TRBV5-5|few|TRBJ1-5|NA
CASSLGRGTRRPQHF
TGTGCCAGCAGCTTGGGGCGCGGGACCCGACGGCCCCAGCATTTT
>TRBV13|few|TRBJ2-7|TRBD1
CASSSDRGAAYEQYF
TGTGCCAGCAGCTCAGACAGGGGCGCGGCCTACGAGCAGTACTTC
>TRBV27|NA|TRBJ1-4|TRBD1
CASSLSRTGISTNEKLFF
TGTGCCAGCAGTTTATCACGGACAGGGATTTCAACTAATGAAAAACTGTTTTTT
>TRBV19|NA|TRBJ1-1|NA
CASSRTQNTEAFF
TGTGCCAGTAGTAGGACACAGAACACTGAAGCTTTCTTT
>TRBV6-5|NA|TRBJ2-1|TRBD2
CASTVAGGGDEQFF
TGTGCCAGCACGGTAGCGGGGGGCGGGGATGAGCAGTTCTTC
>TRBV5-1|NA|TRBJ2-3|NA
CASSLFDGGRTDTQYF
TGCGCCAGCAGCCTGTTCGACGGCGGGCGCACAGATACGCAGTATTTT
>TRBV5-1|NA|TRBJ2-2|TRBD1
CASSTTGGATGELFF
TGCGCCAGCAGCACGACAGGGGGAGCCACCGGGGAGCTGTTTTTT
>TRBV14|NA|TRBJ1-2|TRBD1
CASSQATGNYGYTF
TGTGCCAGCAGCCAAGCGACAGGGAACTATGGCTACACCTTC
>TRBV11-2|NA|TRBJ1-2|NA
CASSPTGKANYGYTF
TGTGCCAGCAGCCCTACAGGGAAAGCTAACTATGGCTACACCTTC
>TRBV5-1|NA|TRBJ1-6|TRBD1
CASSPHTPVGDREAYNSPLHF
TGCGCCAGCAGCCCACATACCCCCGTTGGGGACAGGGAGGCCTATAATTCACCCCTCCACTTT
>TRBV5-1|NA|TRBJ2-7|TRBD2
CASSLGLADYYEQYF
TGCGCCAGCAGTCTGGGACTAGCGGATTACTACGAGCAGTACTTC
>TRBV3-1/TRBV3-2|NA|TRBJ1-5|NA
CASSQDLGRGDQPQHF
TGTGCCAGCAGCCAAGACCTCGGAAGGGGTGATCAGCCCCAGCATTTT
>TRBV5-1|NA|TRBJ1-6|NA
CASSPGTRGSPLHF
TGCGCCAGCAGCCCCGGGACTAGGGGATCACCCCTCCACTTT
>TRBV27|NA|TRBJ2-7|NA
CASSLDQAIYEQYF
TGTGCCAGCAGTTTAGATCAGGCTATCTACGAGCAGTACTTC
>TRBV5-1|NA|TRBJ1-3|TRBD1
CASSAGQAAGNTIYF
TGCGCCAGCAGCGCGGGACAGGCGGCAGGAAACACCATATATTTT
>TRBV10-3|NA|TRBJ1-4|NA
CAISGNNEKLFF
TGTGCCATCAGTGGTAATAATGAAAAACTGTTTTTT
>TRBV15|NA|TRBJ1-2|NA
CATSRSSNYGYTF
TGTGCCACCAGCAGATCCTCGAACTATGGCTACACCTTC
>TRBV30|once|TRBJ1-2|NA
CAWSTTGKYGYTF
TGTGCCTGGAGTACTACAGGGAAATATGGCTACACCTTC
>TRBV5-5|NA|TRBJ2-7|TRBD1
CASSLQGAGYEQYF
TGTGCCAGCAGCCTACAGGGGGCGGGTTACGAGCAGTACTTC
>TRBV7-3|NA|TRBJ2-1|NA
CASSRDRGRNEQFF
TGTGCCAGCAGCCGGGACCGGGGGAGAAATGAGCAGTTCTTC
>TRBV2|NA|TRBJ1-5|NA
CASRGQFNQPQHF
TGTGCCAGCAGAGGACAGTTTAATCAGCCCCAGCATTTT